This T cell receptor (beta chain) is from a study of cytomegalovirus exposure and HLA in healthy donors. PCR amplification relied on 60 Vbeta primers (plus 13 Jbeta primers). TCRdb's table, derived via immunoSEQ multiplex PCR, lists solely in-frame clones and lacks some. The sample carries 100,000 or so clones, around 80% recorded once. Only a few counts were recorded for this clone. With 2 bases removed from V and 5 bases from J, the gap between germline ends came to 13 bases. The CDR3 extends over 14 amino acids. In germline, CDR1 is SGHNT, CDR2 YYREEE (reference sequence). The rearrangement links TRBV5-4 to TRBJ1-2; tentative D call: TRBD1 (6 bases). Sequences were obtained from PBMCs. The receptor was isolated from a middle-aged woman in good health and CMV-seronegative. This CDR3 is CASSLLGQGYGYTF. In nucleotides, the CDR3 is TGTGCCAGCAGCTTATTGGGACAAGGTTATGGCTACACCTTC.